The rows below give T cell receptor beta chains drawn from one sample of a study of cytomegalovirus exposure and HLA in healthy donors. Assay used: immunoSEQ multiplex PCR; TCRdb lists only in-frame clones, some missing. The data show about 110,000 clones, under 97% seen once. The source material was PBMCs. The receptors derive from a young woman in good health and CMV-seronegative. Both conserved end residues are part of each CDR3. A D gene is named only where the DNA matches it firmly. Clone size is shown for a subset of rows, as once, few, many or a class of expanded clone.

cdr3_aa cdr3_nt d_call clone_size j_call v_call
CASSLFISDTEAFF TGTGCCAGCAGCTTATTCATTTCGGACACTGAAGCTTTCTTT - once TRBJ1-1 TRBV7-8
CASSPGLAGYNEQFF TGTGCCAGCAGCCCGGGACTAGCGGGGTACAATGAGCAGTTCTTC TRBD2 - TRBJ2-1 TRBV11-1
CASSDRGTGDTDTQYF TGTGCCAGCAGTGACAGGGGGACAGGGGACACAGATACGCAGTATTTT TRBD1 - TRBJ2-3 TRBV2
CASRQNDGARKTQYF TGTGCAAGTCGTCAGAACGATGGGGCCCGGAAGACCCAGTACTTC - once TRBJ2-5 TRBV12-2
CASSPQFIGAGNQPQHF TGTGCCAGCTCACCACAGTTTATAGGGGCCGGCAATCAGCCCCAGCATTTT - once TRBJ1-5 TRBV18
CASSLSGEGYTF TGTGCCAGCAGCTTGTCAGGGGAGGGCTACACCTTC - few TRBJ1-2 TRBV6-1
CASSVAGASTDTQYF TGTGCCAGCAGCGTTGCGGGGGCTAGCACAGATACGCAGTATTTT - - TRBJ2-3 TRBV9
CASSESSNRVAYEQYF TGTGCCAGCAGTGAAAGTAGTAACAGGGTAGCCTACGAGCAGTACTTC - - TRBJ2-7 TRBV2
CASSEVQGAMETQYF TGTGCCAGCAGTGAAGTACAGGGGGCGATGGAGACCCAGTACTTC TRBD1 - TRBJ2-5 TRBV2
CASSLSTGPYEQYF TGTGCCAGCAGTTTATCGACAGGGCCCTACGAGCAGTACTTC TRBD1 - TRBJ2-7 TRBV27
CASSTVLRDTQYF TGTGCCAGCTCAACAGTGCTGAGAGATACGCAGTATTTT - - TRBJ2-3 TRBV18
CASSWASNYGYTF TGTGCCAGCAGCTGGGCCTCGAACTATGGCTACACCTTC - - TRBJ1-2 TRBV5-8
CASSASGGLDTGELFF TGCGCCAGCAGCGCTAGCGGGGGGCTTGACACCGGGGAGCTGTTTTTT TRBD2 - TRBJ2-2 TRBV5-1
CSVDGNRGDNEQFF TGCAGCGTTGACGGAAACAGGGGCGACAATGAGCAGTTCTTC TRBD1 - TRBJ2-1 TRBV29-1
CSVGSQASTQIPYNSPLHF TGCAGCGTTGGGTCCCAGGCTTCCACACAGATCCCATATAATTCACCCCTCCACTTT - - TRBJ1-6 TRBV29-1
CASSPRGGPSSSETQYF TGTGCCAGCAGCCCCCGGGGGGGCCCATCGTCGTCAGAGACCCAGTACTTC TRBD2 - TRBJ2-5 TRBV5-6
CASSAGRGTSGGLETQYF TGTGCCAGCAGCGCCGGAAGGGGTACTAGCGGGGGATTGGAGACCCAGTACTTC TRBD2 - TRBJ2-5 TRBV9
CASSPRLAGGQGNEQFF TGTGCCAGCAGCCCGCGGCTAGCGGGGGGGCAGGGCAATGAGCAGTTCTTC TRBD2 - TRBJ2-1 TRBV7-6
CASSKTANNEKLFF TGTGCCAGCAGCAAGACAGCAAATAATGAAAAACTGTTTTTT - - TRBJ1-4 TRBV5-4
CASSQVRGGSQETQYF TGCGCCAGCAGCCAAGTGCGGGGGGGATCCCAGGAGACCCAGTACTTC TRBD2 - TRBJ2-5 TRBV4-3
CASSWGLAGGSTDTQYF TGTGCCAGCAGCTGGGGACTAGCGGGGGGGTCCACAGATACGCAGTATTTT TRBD2 - TRBJ2-3 TRBV5-8
CALNGRANTGELFF TGTGCCCTCAATGGGCGGGCGAACACCGGGGAGCTGTTTTTT - once TRBJ2-2 TRBV28
CATSTDRGDGQPQHF TGTGCCACCAGTACCGACAGGGGAGACGGCCAGCCCCAGCATTTT TRBD1 - TRBJ1-5 TRBV15
CASSSLRDRVSLANQPQHF TGTGCCAGCAGTTCCTTAAGGGACAGGGTTTCTCTAGCAAATCAGCCCCAGCATTTT TRBD1 - TRBJ1-5 TRBV28
CASSPLGGSNEKLFF TGTGCCAGCAGCCCGTTAGGCGGGTCTAATGAAAAACTGTTTTTT - - TRBJ1-4 TRBV4-2
CASSAVYEQYF TGTGCCAGCAGCGCAGTCTACGAGCAGTACTTC - - TRBJ2-7 TRBV28
CASSRDSSNTGELFF TGTGCCAGCTCACGGGACTCCTCGAACACCGGGGAGCTGTTTTTT - - TRBJ2-2 TRBV18
CASSNGQGTKWAFF TGTGCCAGCAGCAACGGACAGGGGACAAAGTGGGCTTTCTTT TRBD1 - TRBJ1-1 TRBV6-5
CASSQTGQGGYQETQYF TGTGCCAGCAGCCAAACCGGGCAGGGAGGGTACCAAGAGACCCAGTACTTC TRBD2 - TRBJ2-5 TRBV11-2
CSPPGTRQGAYEQYF TGCAGCCCCCCCGGTACAAGGCAGGGCGCCTACGAGCAGTACTTC - - TRBJ2-7 TRBV29-1
CASSRQGGQPQHF TGTGCCAGCAGTCGGCAGGGGGGCCAGCCCCAGCATTTT TRBD1 - TRBJ1-5 TRBV2
CASRRHNTGELFF TGTGCCAGCAGGCGACATAACACCGGGGAGCTGTTTTTT - - TRBJ2-2 TRBV6-5
CASSRSRGSQETQYF TGTGCCAGCAGCCGTTCCAGGGGGTCGCAAGAGACCCAGTACTTC TRBD1 - TRBJ2-5 TRBV14
CASGTPGQGSNQPQHF TGCGCCAGCGGAACCCCGGGACAGGGGAGCAATCAGCCCCAGCATTTT TRBD1 - TRBJ1-5 TRBV10-1
CASSLAEGPTYEQYF TGCGCCAGCAGCTTGGCAGAGGGTCCGACCTACGAGCAGTACTTC - - TRBJ2-7 TRBV5-1
CASSFSGLSNQPQHF TGTGCCAGCAGTTTTTCAGGGTTGAGCAATCAGCCCCAGCATTTT - - TRBJ1-5 TRBV28
CASSGYRDNYNEQFF TGTGCCAGCAGCGGATACAGGGATAACTACAATGAGCAGTTCTTC - - TRBJ2-1 TRBV7-9
CASSGGAGQTYEQYF TGTGCCAGCAGCGGAGGGGCGGGACAGACCTACGAGCAGTACTTC - - TRBJ2-7 TRBV11-2
CASSLSSLGGEQFF TGCGCCAGCAGCCTCTCAAGCCTCGGGGGAGAACAGTTCTTC - - TRBJ2-1 TRBV4-1
CASSLSGQRETQYF TGTGCCAGCAGCCTATCAGGACAACGGGAGACCCAGTACTTC - - TRBJ2-5 TRBV7-2
CSARRGGIRETQYF TGCAGCGCCCGGCGCGGGGGGATCCGAGAGACCCAGTACTTC TRBD2 - TRBJ2-5 TRBV29-1
CASSKGVETVSYEQYF TGTGCCAGCAGCAAAGGGGTAGAGACAGTGAGCTACGAGCAGTACTTC - - TRBJ2-7 TRBV21-1